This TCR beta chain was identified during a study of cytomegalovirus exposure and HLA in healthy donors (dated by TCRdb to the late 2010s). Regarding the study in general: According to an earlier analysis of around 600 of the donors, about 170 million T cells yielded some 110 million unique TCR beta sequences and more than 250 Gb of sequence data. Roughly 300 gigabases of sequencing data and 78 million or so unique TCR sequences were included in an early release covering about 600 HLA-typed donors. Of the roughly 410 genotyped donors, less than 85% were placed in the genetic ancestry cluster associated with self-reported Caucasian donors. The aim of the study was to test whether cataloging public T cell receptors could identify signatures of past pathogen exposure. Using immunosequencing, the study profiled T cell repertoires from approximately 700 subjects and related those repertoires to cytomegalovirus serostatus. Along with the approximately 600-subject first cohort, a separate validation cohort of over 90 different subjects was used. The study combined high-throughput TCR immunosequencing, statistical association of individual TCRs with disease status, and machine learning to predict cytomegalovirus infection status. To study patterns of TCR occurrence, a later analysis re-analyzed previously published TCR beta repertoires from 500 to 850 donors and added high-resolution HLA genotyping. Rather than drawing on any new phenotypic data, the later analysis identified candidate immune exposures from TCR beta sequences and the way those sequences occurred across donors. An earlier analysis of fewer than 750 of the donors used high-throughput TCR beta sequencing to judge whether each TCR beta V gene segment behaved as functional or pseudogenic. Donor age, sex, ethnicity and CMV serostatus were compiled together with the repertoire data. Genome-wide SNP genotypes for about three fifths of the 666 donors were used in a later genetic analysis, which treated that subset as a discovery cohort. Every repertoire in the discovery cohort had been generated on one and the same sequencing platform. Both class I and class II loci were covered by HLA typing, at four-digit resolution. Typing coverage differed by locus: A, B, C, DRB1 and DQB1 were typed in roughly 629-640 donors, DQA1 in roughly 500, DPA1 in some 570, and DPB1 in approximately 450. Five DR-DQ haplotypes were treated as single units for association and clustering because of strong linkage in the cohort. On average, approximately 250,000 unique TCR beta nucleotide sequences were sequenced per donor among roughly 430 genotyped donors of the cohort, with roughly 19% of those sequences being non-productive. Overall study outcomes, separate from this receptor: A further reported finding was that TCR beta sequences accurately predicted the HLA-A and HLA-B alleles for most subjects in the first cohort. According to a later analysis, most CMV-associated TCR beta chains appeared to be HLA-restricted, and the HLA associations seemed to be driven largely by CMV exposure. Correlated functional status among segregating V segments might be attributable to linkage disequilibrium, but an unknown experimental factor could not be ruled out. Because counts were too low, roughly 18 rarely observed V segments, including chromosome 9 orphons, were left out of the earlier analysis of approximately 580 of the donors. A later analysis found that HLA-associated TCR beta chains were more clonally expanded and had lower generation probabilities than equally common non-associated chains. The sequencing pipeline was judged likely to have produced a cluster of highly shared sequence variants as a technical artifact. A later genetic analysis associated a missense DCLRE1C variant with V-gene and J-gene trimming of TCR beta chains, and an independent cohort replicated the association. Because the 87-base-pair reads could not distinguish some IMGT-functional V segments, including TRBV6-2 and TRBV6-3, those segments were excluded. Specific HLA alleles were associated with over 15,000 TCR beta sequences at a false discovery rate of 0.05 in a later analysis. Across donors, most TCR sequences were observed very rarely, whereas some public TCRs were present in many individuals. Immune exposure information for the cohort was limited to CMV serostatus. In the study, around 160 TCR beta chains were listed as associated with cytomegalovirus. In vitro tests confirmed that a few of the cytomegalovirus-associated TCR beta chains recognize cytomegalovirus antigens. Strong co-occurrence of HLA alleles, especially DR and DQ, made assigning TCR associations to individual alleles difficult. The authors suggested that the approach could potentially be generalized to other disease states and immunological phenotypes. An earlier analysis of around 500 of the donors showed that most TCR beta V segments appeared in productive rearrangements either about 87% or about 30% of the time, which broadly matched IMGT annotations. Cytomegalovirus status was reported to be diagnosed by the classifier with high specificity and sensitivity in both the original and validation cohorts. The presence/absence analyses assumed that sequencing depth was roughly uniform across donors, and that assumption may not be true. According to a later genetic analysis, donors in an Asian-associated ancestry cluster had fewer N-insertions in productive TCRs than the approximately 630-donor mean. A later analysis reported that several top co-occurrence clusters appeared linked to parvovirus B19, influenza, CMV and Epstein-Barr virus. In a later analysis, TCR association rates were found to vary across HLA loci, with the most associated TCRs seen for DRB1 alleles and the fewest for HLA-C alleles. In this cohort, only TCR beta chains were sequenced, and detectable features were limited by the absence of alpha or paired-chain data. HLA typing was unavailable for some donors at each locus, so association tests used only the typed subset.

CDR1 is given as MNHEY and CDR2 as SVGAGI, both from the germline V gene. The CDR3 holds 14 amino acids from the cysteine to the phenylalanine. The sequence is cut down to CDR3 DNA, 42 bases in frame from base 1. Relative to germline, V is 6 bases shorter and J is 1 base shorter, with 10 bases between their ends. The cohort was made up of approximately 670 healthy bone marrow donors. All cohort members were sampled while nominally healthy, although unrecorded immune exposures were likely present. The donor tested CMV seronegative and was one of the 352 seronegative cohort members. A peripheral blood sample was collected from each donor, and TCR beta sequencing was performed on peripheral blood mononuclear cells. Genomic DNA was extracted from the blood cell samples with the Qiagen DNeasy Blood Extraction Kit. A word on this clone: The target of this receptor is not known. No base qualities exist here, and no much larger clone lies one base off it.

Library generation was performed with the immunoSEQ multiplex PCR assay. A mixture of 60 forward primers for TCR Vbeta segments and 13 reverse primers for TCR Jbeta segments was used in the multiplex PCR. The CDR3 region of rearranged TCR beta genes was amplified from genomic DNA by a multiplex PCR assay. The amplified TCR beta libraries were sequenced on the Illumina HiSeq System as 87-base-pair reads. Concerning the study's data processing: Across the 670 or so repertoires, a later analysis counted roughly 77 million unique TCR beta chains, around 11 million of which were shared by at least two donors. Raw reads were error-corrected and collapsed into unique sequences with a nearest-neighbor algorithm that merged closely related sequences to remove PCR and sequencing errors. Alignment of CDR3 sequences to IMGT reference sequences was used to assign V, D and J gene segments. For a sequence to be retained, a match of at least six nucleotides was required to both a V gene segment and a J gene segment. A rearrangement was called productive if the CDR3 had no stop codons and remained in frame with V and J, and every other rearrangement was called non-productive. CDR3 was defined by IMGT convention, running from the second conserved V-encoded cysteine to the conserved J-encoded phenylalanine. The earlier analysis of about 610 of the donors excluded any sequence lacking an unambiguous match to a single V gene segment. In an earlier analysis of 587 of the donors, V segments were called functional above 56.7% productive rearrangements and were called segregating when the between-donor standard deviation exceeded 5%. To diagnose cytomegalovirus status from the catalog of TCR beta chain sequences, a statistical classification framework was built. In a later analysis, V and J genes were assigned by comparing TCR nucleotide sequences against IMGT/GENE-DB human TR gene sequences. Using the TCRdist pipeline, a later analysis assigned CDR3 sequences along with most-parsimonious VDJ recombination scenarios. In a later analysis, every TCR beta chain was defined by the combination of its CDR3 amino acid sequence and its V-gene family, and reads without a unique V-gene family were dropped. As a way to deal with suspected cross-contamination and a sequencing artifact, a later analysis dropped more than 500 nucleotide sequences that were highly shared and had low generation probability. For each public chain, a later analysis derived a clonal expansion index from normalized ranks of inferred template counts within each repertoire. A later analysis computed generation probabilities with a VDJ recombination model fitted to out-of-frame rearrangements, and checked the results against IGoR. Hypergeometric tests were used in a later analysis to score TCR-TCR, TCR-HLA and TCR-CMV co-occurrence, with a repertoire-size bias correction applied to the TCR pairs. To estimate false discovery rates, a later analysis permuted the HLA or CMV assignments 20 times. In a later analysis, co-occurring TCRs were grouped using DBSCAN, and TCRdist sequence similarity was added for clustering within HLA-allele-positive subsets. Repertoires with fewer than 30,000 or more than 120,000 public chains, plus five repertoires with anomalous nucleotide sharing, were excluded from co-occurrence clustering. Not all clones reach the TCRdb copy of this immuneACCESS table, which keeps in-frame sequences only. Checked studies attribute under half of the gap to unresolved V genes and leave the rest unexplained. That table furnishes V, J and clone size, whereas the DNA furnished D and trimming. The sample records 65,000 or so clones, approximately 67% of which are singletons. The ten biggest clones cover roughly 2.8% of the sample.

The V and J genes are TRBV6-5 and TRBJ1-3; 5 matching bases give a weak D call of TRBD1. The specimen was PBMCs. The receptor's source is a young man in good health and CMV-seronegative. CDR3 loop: CASSPDISGNTIYF. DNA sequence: TGTGCCAGCAGCCCGGACATTTCTGGAAACACCATATATTTT.